This TCR beta chain was observed in a study of blood T cells in healthy people across ages. Trimming removed 2 bases from V and 8 bases from J, with 16 bases in between. CDR1 SGHAT and CDR2 FQNNGV come from the germline V gene. This CDR3 has 15 residues. A second PCR, run for roughly 7 to 11 cycles, used a sample-barcoded 5' primer plus a J-beta primer mix. TCRdb reanalysed the 5' RACE reads using MiXCR and keeps one entry per CDR3 protein. The data hold around 940,000 distinct CDR3 sequences, with just over 50% observed a single time. This TCR derives from a woman aged 55-69 years in good health. This sequence joins TRBV11-2 and TRBJ2-4; no reliable D call. The specimen sequenced was blood. The CDR3 spells CASSLSLSPVDIQYF. The CDR3 DNA reads as TGTGCCAGCAGCTTATCCCTTTCGCCGGTGGACATTCAGTACTTC.